Only a few counts were recorded for the clone carrying this T cell receptor (beta chain). Trimming shortened V by 6 bases and J by 0 bases, and 15 bases separated the two germline ends. CDR1 is DFQATT, CDR2 SNEGSKA, per germline (reference sequence). The CDR3 totals 14 residues. This entry belongs to a study of patients and donors after allogeneic stem cell transplantation. TCRdb ran MiXCR on the RT-PCR reads and lists one entry per CDR3 protein. The table lists under 200,000 distinct CDR3 sequences, 30% of them singletons. The specimen was blood, either unsorted or a sorted T cell fraction (not recorded which). The chain uses TRBV20-1 and TRBJ2-7, with D perhaps TRBD2 (6 bases). The sequence was obtained from a human donor who was either an allogeneic HSCT recipient or a stem cell or donor lymphocyte infusion donor (not recorded which). It is not recorded whose cells these are; they may come from a transplant donor. CDR3 in amino acids: CSASAGSASYEQYF. The CDR3 DNA reads as TGCAGTGCCTCTGCGGGGAGTGCCTCCTACGAGCAGTACTTC.